The 7 T cell receptor beta chains reported below all come from one sample, sequenced in a study of CD8 T cells in Susac syndrome (dated by TCRdb to about 2019). The library was made by the immunoSEQ multiplex PCR assay. RNA was extracted with the RNeasy kit and about 0.5 to 1 ug was reverse transcribed using random hexamers. TCRdb reprocessing: public reads trimmed at Q25 with fastp, clones called with MiXCR, in-frame beta chains kept. Rows matching on CDR3 protein sequence are summarized as one entry with the most common DNA and genes. The sample contains 150,000 to 200,000 distinct CDR3 sequences, around 94% of them found a single time. Clones ranked in the top ten supply more than 0.12% of the sample. The sample taken for sequencing was CD4+ T cells from PBMCs. The receptors come from a human donor in good health.

The chain employs TRBV29-1 and TRBJ1-5, with a tentative D call TRBD1 (6 bases). Germline values: CDR1 SQVTM, CDR2 ANQGSEA. The V gene lost 6 bases and the J gene lost 3 bases, with 15 bases spanning the gap. The CDR3 extends over 14 amino acids. CDR3 amino acids: CSVSLGQNNQPQHF. DNA for the CDR3: TGCAGCGTCAGCCTCGGACAGAACAATCAGCCCCAGCATTTT.

This rearrangement joins TRBV20-1 to TRBJ1-5; D is uncertain. The CDR3 covers 13 residues. V lost 2 bases and J lost 6, with 11 bases in between. Germline CDR1 is DFQATT and CDR2 is SNEGSKA (reference sequence). The CDR3 sequence is CSARSGLGQPQHF. CDR3 bases: TGCAGTGCTAGATCGGGCCTTGGTCAGCCCCAGCATTTT.

V usage is TRBV6-2 or TRBV6-3 and J usage is TRBJ2-1, with 8 bases identical to TRBD2. Trimming cost V 6 bases and J 9 bases; bases outside gene matches: 10. Germline CDR1 MNHEY, CDR2 SVGEGT. The CDR3 covers 14 residues. The CDR3 DNA is TGTGCCAGCAGGCCGGGGGGGACCCTAGGTGAGCAGTTCTTC. Its translation: CASRPGGTLGEQFF.

The chain is built from TRBV20-1 and TRBJ2-5; 9 bases match TRBD2. Trimming took 3 bases from V and 5 from J; bases not matched to a gene: 4. The CDR3 has 13 amino acids. The germline CDR1 and CDR2 sequences are DFQATT and SNEGSKA (reference sequence). The CDR3 DNA reads as TGCAGTGCTAGCTTAGCGGGGGCGGAGACCCAGTACTTC. It yields the protein CSASLAGAETQYF.

The V gene is TRBV13, the J gene TRBJ1-6; D remains unclear. V lost 0 bases, J lost 10 bases, and 4 bases lay in between. Germline-derived CDR1 and CDR2 are PRHDT and FYEKMQ (reference sequence). The CDR3 spans 12 residues. The CDR3: CASSLGRSPLHF. Written as DNA, the CDR3 is TGTGCCAGCAGCTTAGGTAGATCACCCCTCCACTTT.

The chain has TRBV5-1 and TRBJ2-5, with 9 bases aligning to TRBD2. The V and J ends lost 5 bases and 2 bases, in that order; junction bases with no gene match: 7. The length of the CDR3 is 15 residues. The V gene's germline CDR1 is SGHRS and CDR2 YFSETQ. The CDR3 DNA sequence: TGCGCCAGCAGATTTATAGCGGGGGTTCAAGAGACCCAGTACTTC. Its protein product is CASRFIAGVQETQYF.

This chain joins TRBV9 and TRBJ2-1, with D tentatively TRBD2 (5 bases). The germline CDR1 and CDR2 sequences are SGDLS and YYNGEE. The CDR3 loop spans 15 amino acids. V lost 0 bases and J lost 7, with 14 bases in between. This CDR3 reads CASSVAVGVDNEQFF. The CDR3 DNA sequence: TGTGCCAGCAGCGTAGCGGTCGGGGTCGATAATGAGCAGTTCTTC.